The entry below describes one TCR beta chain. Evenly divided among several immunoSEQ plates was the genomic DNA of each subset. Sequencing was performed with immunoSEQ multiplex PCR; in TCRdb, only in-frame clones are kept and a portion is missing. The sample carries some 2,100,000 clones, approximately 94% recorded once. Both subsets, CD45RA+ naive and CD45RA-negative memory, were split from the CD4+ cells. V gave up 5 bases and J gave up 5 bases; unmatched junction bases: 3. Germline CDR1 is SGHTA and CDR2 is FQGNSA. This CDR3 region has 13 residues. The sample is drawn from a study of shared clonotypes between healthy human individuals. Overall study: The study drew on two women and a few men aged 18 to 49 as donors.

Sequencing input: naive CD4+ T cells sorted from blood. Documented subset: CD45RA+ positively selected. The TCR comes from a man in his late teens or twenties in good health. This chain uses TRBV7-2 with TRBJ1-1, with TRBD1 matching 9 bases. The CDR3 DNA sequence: TGTGCCAGCAGCGGACAGGGGTTGACTGAAGCTTTCTTT. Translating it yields CASSGQGLTEAFF.